This T cell receptor (beta chain) was identified in a study of PD-1 blockade in classical Hodgkin lymphoma. General observations from the study: TCR diversity at baseline was reported to be reduced in newly diagnosed patients relative to healthy donors.

This clone has a handful of counts. What it binds is not known. Only in-frame clones appear in the TCRdb table, and some are missing; sequencing was by immunoSEQ multiplex PCR. The table lists some 30,000 clones, about 88% of them singletons. CDR1 and CDR2 (germline): SGHRS, YFSETQ. The CDR3 has 15 amino acids. V lost 0 bases, J lost 8 bases, and 15 bases lay in between. Described time point: newly diagnosed, previously untreated cHL patient sample. Magnetic negative selection of thawed PBMCs was the method by which CD4+ T cells were purified. Comparison came from newly diagnosed, untreated classical Hodgkin lymphoma PBMCs.

This chain links TRBV5-1 with TRBJ1-5; D ambiguous. The clonotype originates from a human donor with classical Hodgkin lymphoma. The material sequenced was CD4+ T cells from blood. The CDR3 loop reads CASSLGGAPREPQHF. The CDR3 DNA is TGCGCCAGCAGCTTGGGTGGAGCTCCCAGAGAGCCCCAGCATTTT.